A selection of T cell receptor beta chains follows, all from one sample in a study of cytomegalovirus exposure and HLA in healthy donors. Clones were sequenced by immunoSEQ multiplex PCR, and TCRdb holds only the in-frame ones, with some missing. The profile shows about 150,000 clones, roughly 60% of them singletons. The sequenced sample consisted of PBMCs. The origin of the receptors is a woman aged 40 to 50 in good health and CMV-seronegative. CDR3s include the opening cysteine and the closing phenylalanine or tryptophan. A D gene is named only where the DNA matches it firmly. For some rows the clone size is stated as once, few or many, or as a class when expanded; others skip it.

>TRBJ2-3|many|TRBD1|TRBV19
TGTGCCAGTAGTATGCGCCACACAGGGGACCCGATCACAGATACGCAGTATTTT
CASSMRHTGDPITDTQYF
>TRBJ1-2|.|TRBD1|TRBV29-1
TGCAGCGTTGCCTCTCTCTTCCTGACAGGGCCCTACACCTTC
CSVASLFLTGPYTF
>TRBJ2-2|few|TRBD2|TRBV7-8
TGTGCCAGCAGCTCCCTAGCGGGGGGGCTCAGCGGGGAGCTGTTTTTT
CASSSLAGGLSGELFF
>TRBJ2-5|.|.|TRBV6-5
TGTGCCAGCAGTCAAATAGACAGCCCCCAAGAGACCCAGTACTTC
CASSQIDSPQETQYF
>TRBJ1-6|.|.|TRBV5-1
TGCGCCAGCAGCACCGGACTGGAGGGGTCACCCCTCCACTTT
CASSTGLEGSPLHF
>TRBJ1-1|.|TRBD1|TRBV5-1
TGCGCCAGCAGCATGGGACAGGGGGCGCGAACTGAAGCTTTCTTT
CASSMGQGARTEAFF
>TRBJ2-5|.|.|TRBV5-8
TGTGCCAGCAGCCTGAGAAGGGGGGGAGAGACCCAGTACTTC
CASSLRRGGETQYF
>TRBJ2-5|.|.|TRBV6-6
TGTGCCAGCAGTTACAACCGACGGACTGCCCAAGAGACCCAGTACTTC
CASSYNRRTAQETQYF
>TRBJ2-5|.|TRBD2|TRBV7-9
TGTGCCAGCAGCTTAGCGCTGGGCGGGGGGCAGGCGGAGACCCAGTACTTC
CASSLALGGGQAETQYF
>TRBJ2-7|.|.|TRBV28
TGTGCCAGCAGTTTAGAGCGGGCCTCCTACGAGCAGTACTTC
CASSLERASYEQYF
>TRBJ1-2|.|TRBD1|TRBV6-5
TGTGCCAGCAGACCCCGGGACAGGGTCGGCTATGGCTACACCTTC
CASRPRDRVGYGYTF
>TRBJ2-1|.|TRBD2|TRBV7-2
TGTGCCAGCAGCTTAGGGGTAGCGGGGGGGCGTGAGCAGTTCTTC
CASSLGVAGGREQFF
>TRBJ2-7|.|.|TRBV15
TGTGCCACCAGCAGAGATTGGGCCGGAGGGTTCGACGAGCAGTACTTC
CATSRDWAGGFDEQYF
>TRBJ1-4|once|TRBD1|TRBV7-2
TGTGCCAGCAGCTTTGACAGGGGGGATGAAAAACTGTTTTTT
CASSFDRGDEKLFF
>TRBJ1-2|.|.|TRBV6-5
TGTGCCAGCAGCCCGGGACTCCCCTATGGCTACACCTTC
CASSPGLPYGYTF
>TRBJ1-4|.|.|TRBV6-1
TGTGCCAGCAGTGAAGAAGGGGTACAACTGTTTTTT
CASSEEGVQLFF
>TRBJ2-7|.|TRBD1|TRBV5-1
TGCGCCAGCAGCTCGGGACAGGGCGCCTACGAGCAGTACTTC
CASSSGQGAYEQYF
>TRBJ1-4|medium-sized|TRBD1|TRBV28
TGTGCCAGTGCCCTCGGACAGGAGGCATTGGAAAATGAAAAACTGTTTTTT
CASALGQEALENEKLFF
>TRBJ2-5|.|TRBD2|TRBV5-4
TGTGCCAGCACTAGCGGGGCTCAAGAGACCCAGTACTTC
CASTSGAQETQYF
>TRBJ2-7|.|TRBD1|TRBV5-1
TGCGCCAGCAGCTTGGACCTCGGGACAGGGAGGTACGAGCAGTACTTC
CASSLDLGTGRYEQYF
>TRBJ1-1|.|.|TRBV5-1
TGCGCCAGCAGCTTACCCTCTAGGGGCCGCGGGAACACTGAAGCTTTCTTT
CASSLPSRGRGNTEAFF
>TRBJ2-3|once|.|TRBV9
TGTGCCAGCAGCCCGAGGGGGGGGGACACAGATACGCAGTATTTT
CASSPRGGDTDTQYF
>TRBJ1-6|few|.|TRBV21-1
TGTGCCAGCAGCCTAATAGTAGGAGATTCACCCCTCCACTTT
CASSLIVGDSPLHF
>TRBJ1-1|few|TRBD1|TRBV5-1
TGCGCCAGCAGCTCACAGGGGGTGGAGACTGAAGCTTTCTTT
CASSSQGVETEAFF
>TRBJ1-5|few|TRBD1|TRBV9
TGTGCCAGCAGCGAGGGACAGGGGACTTATCAGCCCCAGCATTTT
CASSEGQGTYQPQHF
>TRBJ1-5|.|TRBD1|TRBV30
TGTGCCTGGAGTACCCGGGACAGCCAAGTCATCAGGAATCAGCCCCAGCATTTT
CAWSTRDSQVIRNQPQHF
>TRBJ2-2|.|TRBD1|TRBV4-3
TGCGCCAGCAAGTTGGACAGGGGGGCCGGGGAGCTGTTTTTT
CASKLDRGAGELFF
>TRBJ2-3|.|.|TRBV7-3
TGTGCCAGCAGCTTAATCGGTGCCCGCACAGATACGCAGTATTTT
CASSLIGARTDTQYF
>TRBJ1-1|.|.|TRBV7-6
TGTGCCAGCAGCCGCGGGGGGGTGACTGAAGCTTTCTTT
CASSRGGVTEAFF
>TRBJ2-1|.|TRBD2|TRBV6-4
TGTGCCAGCAGTGAACTAGCGGGCTCCTACAATGAGCAGTTCTTC
CASSELAGSYNEQFF
>TRBJ1-4|.|.|TRBV28
TGTGCCAGCAGTTTACCCACCCCAGTACAACTGTTTTTT
CASSLPTPVQLFF
>TRBJ1-1|.|.|TRBV6-5
TGTGCCAGCCGTGGGGGCGGGAACACTGAAGCTTTCTTT
CASRGGGNTEAFF
>TRBJ2-7|.|.|TRBV6-5
TGTGCCAGCAGTTACTCTCCCACCCGGTGGGAGCAGTACTTC
CASSYSPTRWEQYF
>TRBJ1-1|.|TRBD1|TRBV18
TGTGCCAGCTCTGGGACAGGGGGCGGGGACACTGAAGCTTTCTTT
CASSGTGGGDTEAFF
>TRBJ2-6|.|TRBD2|TRBV30
TGTGCCTGGGACTTGGGGGGGTTCTCTGGGGCCAACGTCCTGACTTTC
CAWDLGGFSGANVLTF
>TRBJ2-5|.|.|TRBV5-4
TGTGCCAGCAGCTTGAAACGGGGGGCCGGGAAAGAGACCCAGTACTTC
CASSLKRGAGKETQYF
>TRBJ1-2|.|TRBD1|TRBV5-4
TGTGCCAGCAGCTTGCAAACGGGACAGGGAGGCAGTGGCTACACCTTC
CASSLQTGQGGSGYTF
>TRBJ1-1|.|.|TRBV2
TGTGCCAGCAGTGAGACTACAGTGAACACTGAAGCTTTCTTT
CASSETTVNTEAFF
>TRBJ2-7|.|.|TRBV5-6
TGTGCCAGCAGCCCTCACTCAGGAGGAAGCTACGAGCAGTACTTC
CASSPHSGGSYEQYF
>TRBJ1-5|.|.|TRBV10-2
TGCGCCAGCAGTGATGCAGGGAATCAGCCCCAGCATTTT
CASSDAGNQPQHF
>TRBJ1-4|few|.|TRBV4-3
TGCGCCAGCAGCGACGACAGGACAAATGAAAAACTGTTTTTT
CASSDDRTNEKLFF
>TRBJ2-6|.|TRBD1|TRBV2
TGTGCCAGCAGTGGCAGGCGGGACAGGGTTTATGGGGCCAACGTCCTGACTTTC
CASSGRRDRVYGANVLTF
>TRBJ1-4|once|.|TRBV2
TGTGCCAGCATCCGGGTCGGGGGACTCATTGATGAAAAACTGTTTTTT
CASIRVGGLIDEKLFF
>TRBJ2-3|.|TRBD2|TRBV7-3
TGTGCCAGCAGCTTAATAGGCGGGGGGGCGGCAGATACGCAGTATTTT
CASSLIGGGAADTQYF
>TRBJ2-7|few|TRBD2|TRBV19
TGTGCCAGTAGTTCTCGTCCGGGACTAGCGACACGCTACGAGCAGTACTTC
CASSSRPGLATRYEQYF
>TRBJ2-5|.|TRBD2|TRBV9
TGTGCCAGCAGCACCCGTAGCGGGGGTGAAGGAGAGACCCAGTACTTC
CASSTRSGGEGETQYF
>TRBJ2-7|.|TRBD2|TRBV6-5
TGTGCCAGCAGTCCCCTTAGCGGGGCCTCCTACGAGCAGTACTTC
CASSPLSGASYEQYF
>TRBJ2-2|medium-sized|.|TRBV6-4
TGTGCCAGCAGTGACGGGACTAACACCGGGGAGCTGTTTTTT
CASSDGTNTGELFF
>TRBJ1-3|.|.|TRBV30
TGTGCCTGGAGGGGCTCCGGAAACACCATATATTTT
CAWRGSGNTIYF